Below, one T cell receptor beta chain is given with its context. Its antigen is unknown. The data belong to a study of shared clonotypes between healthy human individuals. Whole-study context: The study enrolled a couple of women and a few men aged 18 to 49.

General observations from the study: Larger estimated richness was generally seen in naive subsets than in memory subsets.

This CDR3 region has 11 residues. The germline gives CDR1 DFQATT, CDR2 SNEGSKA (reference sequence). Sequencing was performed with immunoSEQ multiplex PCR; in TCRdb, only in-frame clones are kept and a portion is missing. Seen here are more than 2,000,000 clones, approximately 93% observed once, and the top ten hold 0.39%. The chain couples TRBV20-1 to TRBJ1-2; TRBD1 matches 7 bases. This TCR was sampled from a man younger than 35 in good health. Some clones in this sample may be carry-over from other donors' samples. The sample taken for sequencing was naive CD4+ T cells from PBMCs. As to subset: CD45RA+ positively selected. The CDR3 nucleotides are TGCAGACAGGGGCCCCTCTATGGCTACACCTTC. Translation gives CRQGPLYGYTF.